This TCR beta chain was identified in a study of HIV-infected patients and healthy controls. This clonotype was found many times. The germline V gene has CDR1 MNHNY and CDR2 SVGAGI (reference sequence). This CDR3 has 16 residues. Trimming took 10 bases from V and 0 from J, leaving 19 bases between them. cDNA was made from 500 ng RNA using alpha and beta constant primers. Each of the alpha and beta chains got its own library through chain-specific third strand synthesis with indices. Each CDR3 protein is one row after TCRdb ran MiXCR on the 5' RACE reads. The sample comprises 11,000 to 15,000 distinct CDR3 sequences, 9.9% of which are singletons, and 6.5% to 7.5% rests with the top ten. All unsorted peripheral T cells were captured because whole blood was used without fractionation.

The clonotype was recovered from an adult in good health. The V call is TRBV6-6, the J call TRBJ1-5; D possibly corresponds to TRBD1 (5 bases). Sequencing input: blood. The CDR3 sequence is CATLARGGDSNQPQHF. In DNA form, the CDR3 reads TGTGCCACCCTTGCGCGGGGGGGTGATAGCAATCAGCCCCAGCATTTT.